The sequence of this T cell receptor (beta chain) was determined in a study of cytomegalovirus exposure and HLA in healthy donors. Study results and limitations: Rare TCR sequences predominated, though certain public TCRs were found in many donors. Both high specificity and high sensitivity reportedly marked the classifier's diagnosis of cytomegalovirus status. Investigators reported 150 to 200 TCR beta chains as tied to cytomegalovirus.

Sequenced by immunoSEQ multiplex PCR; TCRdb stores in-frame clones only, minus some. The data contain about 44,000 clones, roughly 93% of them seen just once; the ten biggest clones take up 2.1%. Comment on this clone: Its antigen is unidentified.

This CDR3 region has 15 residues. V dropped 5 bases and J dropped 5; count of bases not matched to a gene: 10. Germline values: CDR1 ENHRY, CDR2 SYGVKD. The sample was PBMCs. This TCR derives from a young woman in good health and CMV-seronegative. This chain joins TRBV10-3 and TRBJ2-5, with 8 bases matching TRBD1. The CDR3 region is CAISTTGTGGETQYF. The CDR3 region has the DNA TGTGCCATCAGTACCACCGGGACAGGAGGCGAGACCCAGTACTTC.